Listed here is a single T cell receptor beta chain. The antigen remains undetermined. TCRdb independently ran MiXCR on the 5' RACE reads; one entry per CDR3 protein. The sample lists around 470,000 distinct CDR3 sequences, around 18% occurring once. This specimen comes from a study of T-cell memory formation after mild COVID-19. Study at large: The two donors had largely donor-specific TCR clusters. Study outcomes and limitations: Later expanders leaned CD4+, whereas clones that contracted between day 15 and 85 were balanced CD4/CD8. Largely, contracting CD4+ clones fell within CM and EM, and contracting CD8+ clones within EMRA. Pre-infection memory contained some responding clones, which suggested that cross-reactive memory had joined.

The germline V and J ends were trimmed by 2 bases and 5 bases, with 16 bases remaining between them. Germline V gene sequence: CDR1 MNHEY, CDR2 SVGAGI. There are 15 residues in the CDR3. The sample comprised PBMCs or a T cell subset sorted from them (not recorded which). This chain uses TRBV6-5 with TRBJ2-7; TRBD1 might be the D (6 bases). The receptor was derived from an adult woman who had mild COVID-19 (a few samples of this study predate the infection). Cell type and time point are not known. CDR3 coding DNA: TGTGCCAGCAGTTACACGGACACAGGGAGTAACGAGCAGTACTTC. It is translated as CASSYTDTGSNEQYF.